This T cell receptor beta chain was profiled in a study of CD8 T cells in ankylosing spondylitis (dated 2017 in TCRdb). As for the study more broadly: The study profiled T cell receptor beta repertoires in healthy donors and ankylosing spondylitis patients to find disease-linked TCR variants. The full study cohort comprised roughly 24 ankylosing spondylitis patients and roughly 100 healthy donors. Peripheral blood samples were taken, and synovial fluid was additionally collected from ankylosing spondylitis patients. Study-wide conclusions, independent of this receptor: The disease-linked clones showed a CD8+ phenotype and occurred at relatively low frequencies in peripheral blood. Significant enrichment of the disease-linked clones was reported in matched synovial fluid samples from ankylosing spondylitis patients. A TCR beta motif made up of seven or eight highly homologous amino acid variants appeared to be characteristic of blood from ankylosing spondylitis patients. Some of the motif variants had been reported before in the synovial fluid and blood of reactive arthritis patients, a finding that suggests common disease-initiation mechanisms.

CDR3 length: 16 amino acids, cysteine to phenylalanine. The read is trimmed to its CDR3 DNA, 48 bases read in frame from base 1. Sequences KGHDR (CDR1) and SFDVKD (CDR2) are obtained from the germline V gene. Cut back by 5 bases and 3 bases, the V and J ends lie 19 bases apart. The sequencer listed for this sample is Illumina HiSeq 2500. Quantitative 5'-RACE with molecular barcodes was the method used to prepare the TCR beta libraries. Per the original workflow: Disease-linked TCR variants were identified with a new computational method built on a probabilistic model of VDJ rearrangement. Using fastp trimming at Q25 and MiXCR clonotype assembly, TCRdb reanalyzed the public sequencing data and kept in-frame beta chains. Duplicate CDR3 protein sequences are folded into a single record with the most common DNA and genes. The authors' filters were not applied to this entry. The sample table contains 150,000 or so distinct CDR3 sequences; only one count was recorded for 18% of them. Approximately 7.8% of the sample is taken by the ten largest.

This clonotype was seen at least ten times. The specificity of this receptor is unknown. Per-base quality was not reported, and no clone a single base away is much larger than it. In this chain, TRBV24-1 is recombined with TRBJ2-7; the D region may be TRBD1 or TRBD2, each matching 6 bases equally. This sequence originates from a male donor with ankylosing spondylitis or in good health (not recorded which). The specimen was blood, either unsorted or a sorted T cell fraction (not recorded which). The CDR3 has the sequence CATSVNREDGYYEQYF. The sequence in DNA is TGTGCCACCAGTGTAAACAGGGAGGATGGGTACTACGAGCAGTACTTC.